These T cell receptor beta chains were read from a single sample in a study of blood T cell repertoires in COVID-19. TCRdb keeps only in-frame clones here, not all; method: immunoSEQ multiplex PCR. The repertoire holds 150,000 to 200,000 clones, with around 72% as singletons. The specimen was peripheral blood. All receptors come from a woman older than 75 with acute or convalescent COVID-19. Each CDR3 is given with its conserved first and last residue. The order of the fields is CDR3 protein, CDR3 DNA, J gene, clone size, V gene, D gene. The D gene is left open where the match is weak. Size is omitted from some rows. Given values are once, few, many or a class for expanded clones.

CAAHGLAGGEYNEQFF	TGTGCCGCCCACGGACTAGCGGGGGGGGAGTACAATGAGCAGTTCTTC	TRBJ2-1	NA	TRBV28	TRBD2
CASSAGRNTEAFF	TGTGCCAGCAGTGCCGGGAGGAACACTGAAGCTTTCTTT	TRBJ1-1	NA	TRBV5-4	NA
CSASLIAGRLSQYF	TGCAGTGCTAGTCTGATAGCGGGAAGATTGTCCCAGTACTTC	TRBJ2-5	many	TRBV20-1	TRBD2
CASSPYLGLQHNEQFF	TGTGCCAGCAGCCCCTACCTGGGACTTCAACACAATGAGCAGTTCTTC	TRBJ2-1	NA	TRBV7-2	NA
CASSFFSGGNQPQHF	TGTGCCAGCAGTTTTTTCTCAGGGGGCAATCAGCCCCAGCATTTT	TRBJ1-5	NA	TRBV28	NA
CATEGLAGGPGELFF	TGTGCCACCGAAGGACTAGCGGGAGGGCCCGGGGAGCTGTTTTTT	TRBJ2-2	once	TRBV25-1	TRBD2
CASRLASDEQFF	TGTGCCAGCAGACTAGCAAGCGATGAGCAGTTCTTC	TRBJ2-1	NA	TRBV25-1	NA
CASSQAGVVNEQFF	TGTGCCAGCAGCCAGGCGGGAGTCGTGAATGAGCAGTTCTTC	TRBJ2-1	NA	TRBV3-1/TRBV3-2	TRBD2
CASSWRGQPQHF	TGTGCCAGCAGTTGGAGGGGTCAGCCCCAGCATTTT	TRBJ1-5	few	TRBV27	NA
CASSQDLAGWSYNEQFF	TGCGCCAGCAGCCAAGATCTGGCGGGATGGTCCTACAATGAGCAGTTCTTC	TRBJ2-1	NA	TRBV4-1	NA
CASSYLGQGKYEQYF	TGTGCCAGCAGTTACCTGGGACAGGGAAAGTACGAGCAGTACTTC	TRBJ2-7	NA	TRBV6-5	TRBD1
CASSPYIAGGPSYEQYF	TGTGCCAGTAGTCCATACATAGCGGGAGGGCCTTCCTACGAGCAGTACTTC	TRBJ2-7	NA	TRBV19	TRBD2
CASSVATGSYNEQFF	TGTGCCAGCAGCGTAGCTACGGGCTCCTACAATGAGCAGTTCTTC	TRBJ2-1	NA	TRBV9	NA
CASSPNPGILNTEAFF	TGTGCCAGCAGCCCGAATCCCGGGATCTTGAACACTGAAGCTTTCTTT	TRBJ1-1	NA	TRBV7-9	NA
CASSVLAANTGELFF	TGTGCCAGCAGCGTTCTAGCAGCGAACACCGGGGAGCTGTTTTTT	TRBJ2-2	NA	TRBV9	NA
CASRDRTADSPLHF	TGTGCCAGCAGGGACAGGACAGCCGATTCACCCCTCCACTTT	TRBJ1-6	once	TRBV5-4	TRBD1
CASSQSGVQETQYF	TGTGCCAGCAGCCAATCCGGGGTACAAGAGACCCAGTACTTC	TRBJ2-5	few	TRBV3-1/TRBV3-2	NA
CASSQQGPNTEAFF	TGCGCCAGCAGCCAACAGGGGCCGAACACTGAAGCTTTCTTT	TRBJ1-1	NA	TRBV5-1	TRBD1
CASLRSGTYEQYF	TGTGCCAGTCTTAGGTCAGGGACTTACGAGCAGTACTTC	TRBJ2-7	NA	TRBV6-5	NA
CASTLGGKTYEQYF	TGTGCCAGCACCCTCGGGGGGAAGACCTACGAGCAGTACTTC	TRBJ2-7	NA	TRBV28	TRBD2
CASSFTGNTEKLFF	TGTGCCAGCAGCTTTACGGGGAATACTGAAAAACTGTTTTTT	TRBJ1-4	NA	TRBV7-2	NA
CASSLDGGGNSPLHF	TGCGCCAGCAGCTTGGACGGGGGTGGAAATTCACCCCTCCACTTT	TRBJ1-6	NA	TRBV5-1	NA
CASTYYNEQFF	TGTGCCAGCACCTACTACAATGAGCAGTTCTTC	TRBJ2-1	NA	TRBV2	NA
CASSRSLTGSDEQYF	TGTGCCAGCAGCCGATCACTTACGGGGAGTGACGAGCAGTACTTC	TRBJ2-7	NA	TRBV5-4	NA
CASSQEGGGGKNIQYF	TGCGCCAGCAGTCAAGAAGGGGGGGGAGGGAAAAACATTCAGTACTTC	TRBJ2-4	NA	TRBV23-1	NA
CASSFSGDFTDTQYF	TGTGCCAGCAGCTTCTCAGGGGATTTCACAGATACGCAGTATTTT	TRBJ2-3	once	TRBV7-3	NA
CSVEVLGGSIQYF	TGCAGCGTTGAAGTGTTGGGGGGTAGCATTCAGTACTTC	TRBJ2-4	NA	TRBV29-1	NA
CASSPGQGIGTEAFF	TGCGCCAGCAGTCCGGGACAGGGAATAGGCACTGAAGCTTTCTTT	TRBJ1-1	few	TRBV5-1	TRBD1
CASSRRDRVSLSNTGELFF	TGTGCCAGCAGTCGCCGGGACAGGGTCTCTTTGTCGAACACCGGGGAGCTGTTTTTT	TRBJ2-2	NA	TRBV6-6	TRBD1
CASSPMPSSYEQYF	TGTGCCAGCAGTCCGATGCCTAGCTCCTACGAGCAGTACTTC	TRBJ2-7	NA	TRBV28	NA